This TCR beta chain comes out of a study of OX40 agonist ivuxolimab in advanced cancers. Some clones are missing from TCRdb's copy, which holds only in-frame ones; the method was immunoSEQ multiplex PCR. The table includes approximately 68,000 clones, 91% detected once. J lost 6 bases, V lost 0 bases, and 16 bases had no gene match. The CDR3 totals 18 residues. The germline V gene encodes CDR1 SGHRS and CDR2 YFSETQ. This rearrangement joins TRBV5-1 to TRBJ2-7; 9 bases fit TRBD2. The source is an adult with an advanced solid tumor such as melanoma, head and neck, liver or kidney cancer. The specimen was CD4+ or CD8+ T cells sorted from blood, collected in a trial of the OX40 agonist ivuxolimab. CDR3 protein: CASSLVGGGARTLSEQYF. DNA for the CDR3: TGCGCCAGCAGCTTGGTAGGCGGGGGGGCTCGGACCCTCTCCGAGCAGTACTTC.